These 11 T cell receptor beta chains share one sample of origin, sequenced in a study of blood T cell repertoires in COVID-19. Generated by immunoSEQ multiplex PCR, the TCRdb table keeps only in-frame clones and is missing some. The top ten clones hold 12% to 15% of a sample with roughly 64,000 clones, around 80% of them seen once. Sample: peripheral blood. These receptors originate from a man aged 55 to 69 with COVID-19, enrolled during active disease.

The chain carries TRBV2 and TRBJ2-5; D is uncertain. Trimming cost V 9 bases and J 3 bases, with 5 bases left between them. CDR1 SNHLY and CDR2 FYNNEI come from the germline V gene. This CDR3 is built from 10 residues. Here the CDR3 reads CASGEETQYF. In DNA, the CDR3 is TGTGCCAGTGGAGAAGAGACCCAGTACTTC.

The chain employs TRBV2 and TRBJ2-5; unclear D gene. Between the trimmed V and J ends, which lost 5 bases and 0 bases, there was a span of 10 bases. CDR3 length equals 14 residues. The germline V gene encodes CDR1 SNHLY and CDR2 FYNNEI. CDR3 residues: CASSYLVDQETQYF. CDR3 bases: TGTGCCAGCAGTTACTTAGTGGACCAAGAGACCCAGTACTTC.

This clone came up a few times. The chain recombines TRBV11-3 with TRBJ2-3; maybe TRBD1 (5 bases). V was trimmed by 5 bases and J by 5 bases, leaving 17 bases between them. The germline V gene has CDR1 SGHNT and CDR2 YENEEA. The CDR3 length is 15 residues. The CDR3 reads CASSPRGMTGDTQYF. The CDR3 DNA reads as TGTGCCAGCAGCCCTAGGGGCATGACTGGAGATACGCAGTATTTT.

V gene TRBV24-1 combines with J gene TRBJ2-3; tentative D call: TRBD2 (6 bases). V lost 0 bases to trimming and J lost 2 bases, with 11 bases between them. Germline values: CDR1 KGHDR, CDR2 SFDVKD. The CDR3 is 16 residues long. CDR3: CATSDLWDFTTDTQYF. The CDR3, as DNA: TGTGCCACCAGTGATTTGTGGGACTTTACCACAGATACGCAGTATTTT.

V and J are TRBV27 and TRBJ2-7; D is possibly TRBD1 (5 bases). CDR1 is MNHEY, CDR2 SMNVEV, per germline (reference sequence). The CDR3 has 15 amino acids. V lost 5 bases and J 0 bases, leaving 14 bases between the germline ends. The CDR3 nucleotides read TGTGCCAGCAGTCCCTACCGACAGCGCTCCTACGAGCAGTACTTC. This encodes CASSPYRQRSYEQYF.

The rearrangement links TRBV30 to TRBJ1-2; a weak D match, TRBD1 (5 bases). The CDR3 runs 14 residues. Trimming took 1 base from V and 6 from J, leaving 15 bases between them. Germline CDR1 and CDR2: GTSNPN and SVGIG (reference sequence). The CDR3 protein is CAWSASGGVNGYTF. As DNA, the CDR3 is TGTGCCTGGAGTGCGTCGGGGGGGGTGAATGGCTACACCTTC.

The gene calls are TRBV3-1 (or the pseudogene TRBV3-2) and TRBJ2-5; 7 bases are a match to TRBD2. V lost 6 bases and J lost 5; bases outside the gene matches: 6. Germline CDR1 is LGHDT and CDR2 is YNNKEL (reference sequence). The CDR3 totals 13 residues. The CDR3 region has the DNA TGTGCCAGCAGTTGGGGGGGAGGGGAGACCCAGTACTTC. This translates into CASSWGGGETQYF.

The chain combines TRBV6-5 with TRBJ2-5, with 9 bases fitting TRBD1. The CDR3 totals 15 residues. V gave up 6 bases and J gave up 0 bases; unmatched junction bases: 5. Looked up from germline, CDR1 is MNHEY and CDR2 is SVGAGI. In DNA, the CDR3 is TGTGCCAGCAGGGACAGGGGCGAGTACCAAGAGACCCAGTACTTC. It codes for CASRDRGEYQETQYF.

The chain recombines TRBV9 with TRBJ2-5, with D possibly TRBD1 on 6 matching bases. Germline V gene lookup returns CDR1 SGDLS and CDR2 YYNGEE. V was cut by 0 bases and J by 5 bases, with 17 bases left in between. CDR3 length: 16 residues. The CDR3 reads CASSVEALGAEETQYF. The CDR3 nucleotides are TGTGCCAGCAGCGTAGAGGCTCTGGGGGCGGAGGAGACCCAGTACTTC. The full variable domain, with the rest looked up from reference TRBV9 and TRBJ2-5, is DSGVTQTPKHLITATGQRVTLRCSPRSGDLSVYWYQQSLDQGLQFLIQYYNGEERAKGNILERFSAQQFPDLHSELNLSSLELGDSALYFCASSVEALGAEETQYFGPGTRLLVL.

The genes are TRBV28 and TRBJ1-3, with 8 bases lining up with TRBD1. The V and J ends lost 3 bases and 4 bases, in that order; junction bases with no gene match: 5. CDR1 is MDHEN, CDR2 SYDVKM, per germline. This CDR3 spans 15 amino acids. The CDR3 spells CASSFQGAIGNTIYF. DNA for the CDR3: TGTGCCAGCAGTTTCCAGGGGGCCATCGGAAACACCATATATTTT.

The CDR3 loop reads CASSIVGGIGTEAFF. Written as DNA, the CDR3 is TGTGCCAGTAGTATCGTGGGGGGAATAGGCACTGAAGCTTTCTTT. The J gene is TRBJ1-1, the V gene TRBV19, with a possible D match to TRBD1 (5 bases). Germline V gene lookup returns CDR1 LNHDA and CDR2 SQIVND (reference sequence). Trimming removed 3 bases at V and 4 bases at J, with 15 bases between. This CDR3 contains 15 residues. Drawing the rest from reference TRBV19 and TRBJ1-1, the complete variable domain is DGGITQSPKYLFRKEGQNVTLSCEQNLNHDAMYWYRQDPGQGLRLIYYSQIVNDFQKGDIAEGYSVSREKKESFPLTVTSAQKNPTAFYLCASSIVGGIGTEAFFGQGTRLTVV.